This TCR beta chain was documented in a study of blood T cell repertoires in COVID-19. Assay: immunoSEQ multiplex PCR; the TCRdb copy retains only in-frame clones and omits some. The sample has about 190,000 clones, 70% to 90% seen once. The V and J ends lost 8 bases and 1 base, in that order; junction bases with no gene match: 15. Germline V CDR1 and CDR2: SNHLY, FYNNEI. The CDR3 runs 17 residues. The sequence came from a woman between 40 and 55 years old who had recovered from COVID-19. The chain joins TRBV2 to TRBJ2-3; 7 bases are a match to TRBD2. Sequencing input: peripheral blood. The DNA of the CDR3 is TGTGCCAGCGGCTTCGGGTCGGGAGGAGCTGGCACAGATACGCAGTATTTT. This sequence encodes CASGFGSGGAGTDTQYF.